This TCR beta chain appears in the sequencing data of a study of blood T cell repertoires in COVID-19. Study as a whole: T cells, B-cell-depleted T cells, or PBMCs provided the cDNA or gDNA that served as material.

The CDR3 runs to 14 residues. V shed 3 bases and J shed 6 bases, with 16 bases lying between them. Germline V gene data show CDR1 as SGHRS and CDR2 as YFSETQ. In the source study's methods: The authors estimated nucleated cell counts from reference gene primer amplification. Sequencing was performed with immunoSEQ multiplex PCR; in TCRdb, only in-frame clones are kept and a portion is missing. V and J calls and clone size are as listed in that table; D and trimming were resolved from the DNA. The sample lists around 77,000 clones; 85% to 90% were seen once. The clonotype originates from an older man with active or convalescent COVID-19. Sequencing was done on a sample of peripheral blood. The chain is built from TRBV5-1 and TRBJ2-7; tentative D call: TRBD1 (5 bases). The CDR3 DNA sequence: TGCGCCAGCAGCTCAGGGATGCCCTCACTCGAGCAGTACTTC. This sequence encodes CASSSGMPSLEQYF.